What follows describes a single TCR beta chain. The ends were cut back, 0 bases at V and 8 bases at J, with 11 bases in the middle. The length of the CDR3 is 15 residues. CDR1 and CDR2 (germline): KGHSH, LQKENI. The data were taken from a study of OX40 agonist ivuxolimab in advanced cancers. Study in general: Patients achieving partial responses numbered three: one hepatocellular carcinoma case and two cutaneous melanoma cases.

The protocol was immunoSEQ multiplex PCR, while the TCRdb copy is restricted to in-frame clones and leaves out a portion. The table includes about 77,000 clones, about 83% detected once. The TCR sequence derives from an adult with an advanced solid tumor such as melanoma, head and neck, liver or kidney cancer. The starting material was CD4+ or CD8+ T cells sorted from blood, obtained in a trial of the OX40 agonist ivuxolimab. The rearrangement uses TRBV18 and TRBJ1-6; maybe TRBD1 (5 bases). CDR3 sequence: CASSPPGGEDSPLHF. Written as DNA, the CDR3 is TGTGCCAGCTCACCACCGGGGGGGGAGGATTCACCCCTCCACTTT.